Shown below are 16 T cell receptor beta chains from a single sample sequenced in a study of cytomegalovirus exposure and HLA in healthy donors. The PCR was carried out with 60 Vbeta primers and 13 Jbeta primers. The assay was immunoSEQ multiplex PCR, and TCRdb's table has in-frame clones only and misses some. The data contain 150,000 to 200,000 clones, about 81% of them singletons. Sequencing used PBMCs. The receptors here all came from a woman younger than 35 in good health and CMV-seronegative.

Notes on this clone: Other nucleotide sequences from this sample produce the same CDR3. The chain joins TRBV2 to TRBJ2-2, with D possibly matching TRBD1 (6 bases). Germline lookup yields CDR1 SNHLY and CDR2 FYNNEI. The CDR3 is 17 residues long. The ends were cut back, 3 bases at V and 8 bases at J, with 22 bases in the middle. CDR3 sequence (DNA): TGTGCCAGCAGTGACGACAGGCCGTCAAACCCTCCGGGGGAGCTGTTTTTT. Protein: CASSDDRPSNPPGELFF. Variable domain in full (rest from reference TRBV2 and TRBJ2-2): EPEVTQTPSHQVTQMGQEVILRCVPISNHLYFYWYRQILGQKVEFLVSFYNNEISEKSEIFDDQFSVERPDGSNFTLKIRSTKLEDSAMYFCASSDDRPSNPPGELFFGEGSRLTVL.

V and J are TRBV5-6 and TRBJ2-5; D unclear. Germline V gene data show CDR1 as SGHDT and CDR2 as YYEEEE. This CDR3 region has 13 residues. Between the trimmed V and J ends, which lost 1 base and 2 bases, there was a span of 6 bases. CDR3 amino acids: CASSLFQQETQYF. For the CDR3, the DNA is TGTGCCAGCAGCTTGTTCCAGCAAGAGACCCAGTACTTC.

The chain combines TRBV4-1 with TRBJ1-1; D might be TRBD1 (5 bases). This CDR3 has 16 amino acids. V was shortened by 5 bases and J by 0 bases, with 16 bases between the two germline ends. The germline V gene encodes CDR1 MGHRA and CDR2 YSYEKL. The CDR3 region has the DNA TGCGCCAGCAGCGAGCGGGCAGCAGGGATGAACACTGAAGCTTTCTTT. Its translation: CASSERAAGMNTEAFF.

Worth noting for this clone: Sequence at one end of the junction differs from germline and may be a read error. V usage is TRBV11-2 and J usage is TRBJ2-3; TRBD2 agrees at 10 bases. This CDR3 spans 15 amino acids. CDR1 and CDR2 from the germline V gene are SGHAT and FQNNGV. The CDR3 spells CASSFIAGGTGTQYF. CDR3 sequence (DNA): TGTGCCAGCAGCTTTATAGCGGGGGGCACAGGTACGCAGTATTTT. Based on the CDR3 plus reference TRBV11-2 and TRBJ2-3, the full variable domain is EAGVAQSPRYKIIEKRQSVAFWCNPISGHATLYWYQQILGQGPKLLIQFQNNGVVDDSQLPKDRFSAERLKGVDSTLKIQPAKLEDSAVYLCASSFIAGGTGTQYFGPGTRLTVL.

J is TRBJ2-2 and V is TRBV21-1; TRBD1 was called by the table and not checked on the DNA. TRBV21-1 is a pseudogene. The length of the CDR3 is 17 residues. The CDR3 nucleotides read TGTGCCAGCAGCAAAGAACAGGACGGTCGGAACACCGGGGAGCTGTTTTTT. Translation: CASSKEQDGRNTGELFF.

The V call is TRBV18, the J call TRBJ1-6, with D maybe TRBD1 (5 bases). The CDR3 consists of 14 residues. Germline V gene data show CDR1 as KGHSH and CDR2 as LQKENI. Trimming pared 6 bases from V and 2 bases from J, leaving 8 bases between. DNA of the CDR3: TGTGCCAGCTCCATGACAGCCTATAATTCACCCCTCCACTTT. Its translation is CASSMTAYNSPLHF. Combining the CDR3 with reference TRBV18 and TRBJ1-6 gives the whole variable domain NAGVMQNPRHLVRRRGQEARLRCSPMKGHSHVYWYRQLPEEGLKFMVYLQKENIIDESGMPKERFSAEFPKEGPSILRIQQVVRGDSAAYFCASSMTAYNSPLHFGNGTRLTVT.

The chain links TRBV7-2 to TRBJ2-6; the D gene is possibly TRBD2 (6 bases). The V and J ends lost 1 base and 3 bases respectively, with 13 bases between them. Germline values: CDR1 SGHTA, CDR2 FQGNSA. The CDR3 has 17 amino acids. The CDR3: CASSLEVSGDGANVLTF. CDR3 coding DNA: TGTGCCAGCAGCTTAGAAGTTTCGGGGGATGGGGCCAACGTCCTGACTTTC.

The chain employs TRBV10-3 and TRBJ2-7, with TRBD1 identical over 12 bases. The CDR3 contains 15 residues. In germline, CDR1 is ENHRY, CDR2 SYGVKD. The trim removed 3 bases at V and 3 bases at J, leaving 3 bases unmatched. The CDR3 DNA is TGTGCCATCAGTGAAGGGACAGGGGGCGTCTACGAGCAGTACTTC. Amino acid sequence: CAISEGTGGVYEQYF.

The CDR3 sequence is CASSATGNEQFF. The CDR3 region has the DNA TGTGCCAGCAGCGCAACAGGGAATGAGCAGTTCTTC. J is TRBJ2-1 and V is TRBV9, with a weak D call TRBD1 (6 bases). The V gene's germline CDR1 is SGDLS and CDR2 YYNGEE. This CDR3 spans 12 amino acids. V was trimmed by 3 bases and J by 7 bases, leaving 8 bases between them. Looking up the rest from reference TRBV9 and TRBJ2-1 gives the full variable domain: DSGVTQTPKHLITATGQRVTLRCSPRSGDLSVYWYQQSLDQGLQFLIQYYNGEERAKGNILERFSAQQFPDLHSELNLSSLELGDSALYFCASSATGNEQFFGPGTRLTVL.

Only one count was recorded for this clone. V usage is TRBV29-1 and J usage is TRBJ2-7; 14 positions match TRBD2. J gave up 2 bases and V 1 base, and 1 base lay outside the gene matches. Germline loops: CDR1 SQVTM, CDR2 ANQGSEA. This CDR3 is 15 amino acids long. The CDR3 spells CSVEGGLAGAYEQYF. CDR3 DNA: TGCAGCGTTGAAGGGGGACTAGCGGGAGCCTACGAGCAGTACTTC.

Concerning this clone: Different DNA sequences within this sample yield the same CDR3. The chain has TRBV14 and TRBJ1-1; D is unresolved. The germline CDR1 and CDR2 sequences are SGHDN and FVKESK. The CDR3 is made up of 14 amino acids. V shed 4 bases and J shed 0 bases, with 9 bases lying between them. CDR3 nucleotide sequence: TGTGCCAGCAGCCCCCCGGGGATGAACACTGAAGCTTTCTTT. Protein: CASSPPGMNTEAFF.

In DNA, the CDR3 is TGTGCCAGCAGTCGGGACAGGTATAATGAAAAACTGTTTTTT. It encodes CASSRDRYNEKLFF. The chain employs TRBV27 and TRBJ1-4; the match to TRBD1 covers 8 bases. This CDR3 is 14 amino acids long. Germline V gene lookup returns CDR1 MNHEY and CDR2 SMNVEV (reference sequence). The junction had 3 bases not matched to a gene; V was cut back by 5 bases and J by 4 bases.

This clone was found a few times. The chain uses TRBV19 and TRBJ1-2; 10 nucleotides line up with TRBD1. Trimming took 4 bases from V and 7 from J; bases not matched to a gene: 12. Germline V CDR1 and CDR2: LNHDA, SQIVND (reference sequence). The CDR3 has 16 amino acids. CDR3 bases: TGTGCCAGTAGTAGGGACAGGGGCAAACGAGGGGCTGGCTACACCTTC. Its translation is CASSRDRGKRGAGYTF.

For this clone: Relative to the germline gene, one junction end is altered; a read error may explain this. This chain connects TRBV7-9 to TRBJ2-3, with D perhaps TRBD2 (6 bases). The CDR3 sequence is 18 residues long. The germline V gene encodes CDR1 SEHNR and CDR2 FQNEAQ (reference sequence). Here the CDR3 reads CSSSWQGGQGGSTDTQYF. CDR3 DNA: TGTTCCAGCAGCTGGCAGGGTGGGCAAGGAGGGAGCACAGATACGCAGTATTTT.

The rearrangement joins TRBV6-1 to TRBJ2-1; 8 nucleotides match TRBD2. Per the germline V gene, CDR1 is MNHNS and CDR2 is SASEGT. Unmatched junction bases numbered 11, after V lost 8 bases and J lost 5 bases. This CDR3 spans 15 amino acids. The CDR3 DNA is TGTGCCAGCGGACTCAGCGGGAGTCTGAACAATGAGCAGTTCTTC. This codes for CASGLSGSLNNEQFF.

This clone was seen just once. This chain links TRBV29-1 with TRBJ2-1; TRBD2 aligns across 9 bases. With V trimmed by 5 bases and J by 1 base, 3 bases remained unmatched. The CDR3 loop spans 14 amino acids. Germline values: CDR1 SQVTM, CDR2 ANQGSEA. This chain's CDR3 is CSVQSGGSYNEQFF. CDR3 DNA: TGCAGCGTTCAGAGCGGGGGGTCCTACAATGAGCAGTTCTTC.